This TCR beta chain came from a study of cytomegalovirus exposure and HLA in healthy donors. Study conclusions and caveats: Donor immune exposure was known only as CMV serostatus.

The CDR3 is 15 residues long. Trimming shortened V by 0 bases and J by 8 bases, and 17 bases separated the two germline ends. Germline V lookup: CDR1 MNHNS, CDR2 SASEGT. The PCR had 60 Vbeta and 13 Jbeta primers. The repertoire was sequenced with immunoSEQ multiplex PCR; TCRdb's copy has only in-frame clones and lacks some. The sample contains roughly 290,000 clones, under 90% of which appear only once. Each donor's status was that of a healthy bone marrow donor. For this clone: The antigen is unknown.

The chain employs TRBV6-1 and TRBJ2-7; tentatively, D is TRBD1 (5 bases). The TCR was taken from a girl aged 2 to 9 in good health and CMV-seronegative. Source material: PBMCs. CDR3 coding DNA: TGTGCCAGCAGTGAAGCAGGGGCGGTCATGAACCAGCAGTACTTC. It codes for CASSEAGAVMNQQYF.